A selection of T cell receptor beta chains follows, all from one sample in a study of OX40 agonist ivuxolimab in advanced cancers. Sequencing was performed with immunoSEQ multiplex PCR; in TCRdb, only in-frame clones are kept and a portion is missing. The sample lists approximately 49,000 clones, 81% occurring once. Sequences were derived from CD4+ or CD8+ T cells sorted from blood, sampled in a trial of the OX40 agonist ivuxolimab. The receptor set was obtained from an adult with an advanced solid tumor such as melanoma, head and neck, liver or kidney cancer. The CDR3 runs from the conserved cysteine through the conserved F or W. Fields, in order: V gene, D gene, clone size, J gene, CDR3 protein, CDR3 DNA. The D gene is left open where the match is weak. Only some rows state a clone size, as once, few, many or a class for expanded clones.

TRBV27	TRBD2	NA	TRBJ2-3	CASSLGTSGTDTQYF	TGTGCCAGCAGTCTTGGGACTAGCGGCACAGATACGCAGTATTTT
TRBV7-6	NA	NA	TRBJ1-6	CASSEGPGQTGSPLHF	TGTGCCAGCAGCGAAGGCCCGGGACAAACTGGATCACCCCTCCACTTT
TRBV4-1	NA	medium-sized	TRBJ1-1	CASSPIGTLNTEAFF	TGCGCCAGCAGCCCTATTGGGACATTGAACACTGAAGCTTTCTTT
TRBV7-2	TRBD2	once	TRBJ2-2	CASSFRPGGTGELFF	TGTGCCAGCAGTTTTCGGCCGGGGGGCACCGGGGAGCTGTTTTTT
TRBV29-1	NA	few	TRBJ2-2	CSASGRENTGELFF	TGCAGCGCATCAGGACGGGAGAACACCGGGGAGCTGTTTTTT
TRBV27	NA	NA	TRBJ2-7	CATGVGAGEQYF	TGTGCCACCGGGGTCGGGGCCGGCGAGCAGTACTTC
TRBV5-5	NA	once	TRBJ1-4	CASSKSGGSDEKLFF	TGTGCCAGCAGCAAAAGTGGGGGATCGGATGAAAAACTGTTTTTT
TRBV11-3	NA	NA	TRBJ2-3	CASSFDLGFRDTQYF	TGTGCCAGCAGCTTCGACCTTGGATTTAGAGATACGCAGTATTTT
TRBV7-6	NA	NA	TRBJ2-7	CASSLFGEGEQYF	TGTGCCAGCAGCTTATTCGGTGAAGGCGAGCAGTACTTC
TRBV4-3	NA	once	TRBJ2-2	CASSQGPRGIGELFF	TGCGCCAGCAGCCAAGGTCCCCGGGGTATCGGGGAGCTGTTTTTT
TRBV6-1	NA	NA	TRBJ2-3	CASSLTVRADTQYF	TGTGCCAGCAGTCTGACAGTCAGGGCAGATACGCAGTATTTT
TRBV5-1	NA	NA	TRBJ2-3	CASSLYGGGDTQYF	TGCGCCAGCAGCTTATACGGGGGAGGCGATACGCAGTATTTT
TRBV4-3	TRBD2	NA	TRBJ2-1	CASSPGLAGAAGNEQFF	TGCGCCAGCAGCCCAGGACTAGCGGGAGCTGCGGGGAATGAGCAGTTCTTC
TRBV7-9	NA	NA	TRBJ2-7	CASSFIRGAGTSEQYF	TGTGCCAGCAGCTTTATCCGGGGCGCAGGGACTTCCGAGCAGTACTTC
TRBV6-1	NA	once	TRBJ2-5	CASRGSVETQYF	TGTGCCAGCAGAGGAAGTGTGGAGACCCAGTACTTC
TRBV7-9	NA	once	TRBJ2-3	CASSTVNTDTQYF	TGTGCCAGCAGCACCGTTAATACAGATACGCAGTATTTT
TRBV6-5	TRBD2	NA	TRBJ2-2	CASSYSRGAGELFF	TGTGCCAGCAGTTACTCTCGGGGGGCCGGGGAGCTGTTTTTT
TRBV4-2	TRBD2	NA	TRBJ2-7	CASSQDLGLAGDEQYF	TGTGCCAGCAGCCAAGATCTTGGACTAGCGGGGGACGAGCAGTACTTC
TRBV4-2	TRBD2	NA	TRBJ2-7	CASSQALAGVYEQYF	TGTGCCAGCAGCCAAGCGCTAGCGGGAGTCTACGAGCAGTACTTC
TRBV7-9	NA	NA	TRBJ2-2	CASSWAGRTGELFF	TGTGCCAGCTCCTGGGCAGGACGGACCGGGGAGCTGTTTTTT
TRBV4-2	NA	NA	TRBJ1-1	CASSLEYWDNTEAFF	TGTGCCAGCAGCCTAGAATACTGGGACAACACTGAAGCTTTCTTT
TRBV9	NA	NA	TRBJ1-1	CASSVGGATEAFF	TGTGCCAGCAGCGTAGGAGGGGCCACTGAAGCTTTCTTT
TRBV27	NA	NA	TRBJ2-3	CASSLIEVDTQYF	TGTGCCAGCAGTTTGATTGAGGTAGATACGCAGTATTTT
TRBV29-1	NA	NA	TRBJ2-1	CSVAVSSYNEQFF	TGCAGCGTTGCCGTTAGCTCCTACAATGAGCAGTTCTTC
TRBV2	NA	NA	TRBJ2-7	CASSSPEGTYEQYF	TGTGCCAGCAGTTCCCCGGAGGGGACCTACGAGCAGTACTTC
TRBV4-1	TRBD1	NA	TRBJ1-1	CASSQGQGVLNTEAFF	TGCGCCAGCAGCCAGGGACAGGGGGTATTGAACACTGAAGCTTTCTTT